The rows below give T cell receptor beta chains drawn from one sample of a study of response to subunit inactivated influenza vaccine. TCRdb re-called the RT-PCR reads through MiXCR, storing one row per CDR3 protein. The sample carries over 650,000 distinct CDR3 sequences, roughly 18% recorded once. This material consisted of PBMCs from blood, taken around 5 days after vaccination. These receptors all stem from a man aged 45-65 years who received an inactivated influenza vaccine. Both conserved end residues are part of each CDR3. The order of the fields is V gene, J gene, CDR3 protein.

TRBV28	TRBJ2-1	CASSNLDYYNEQFF
TRBV7-2	TRBJ1-6	CASSRDGNNSPLHF
TRBV2	TRBJ2-7	CASSEGYGTSAYEQYF
TRBV10-3	TRBJ1-5	CAISERGDQPQHF
TRBV20-1	TRBJ2-5	CSAMSFRGSQETQYF
TRBV6-1	TRBJ2-1	CASSHGTSLNNEQFF
TRBV7-9	TRBJ2-4	CASSPGQVAKNIQYF
TRBV20-1	TRBJ2-7	CSGVQGNYEQYF
TRBV5-4	TRBJ2-3	CASSSRTGGRSDTQYF
TRBV7-3	TRBJ2-3	CASSLTYGGVVVF
TRBV10-3	TRBJ2-3	CAIRKQGPTDTQYF
TRBV5-5	TRBJ2-1	CASSPDPLAVSYNEQFF
TRBV6-5	TRBJ1-2	CASSYSPTGNINYGYTF
TRBV20-1	TRBJ1-2	CSAAGTGARGGYTF
TRBV28	TRBJ2-7	CASRYRDRVIYEQYF
TRBV5-1	TRBJ2-5	CASRRDSETQYF
TRBV5-6	TRBJ2-5	CASSTLPETQYF
TRBV24-1	TRBJ2-1	CATSDPLGDEQFF
TRBV6-1	TRBJ2-7	CASSERQIYEQYF
TRBV20-1	TRBJ2-1	CSATHPPFGGNEQFF
TRBV6-1	TRBJ2-1	CASSQGPTNEQFF
TRBV2	TRBJ2-2	CASSALSGTGELFF
TRBV7-9	TRBJ2-5	CASSLSTGMETQYF
TRBV5-1	TRBJ2-5	CASSLGTSGRQGPETQYF